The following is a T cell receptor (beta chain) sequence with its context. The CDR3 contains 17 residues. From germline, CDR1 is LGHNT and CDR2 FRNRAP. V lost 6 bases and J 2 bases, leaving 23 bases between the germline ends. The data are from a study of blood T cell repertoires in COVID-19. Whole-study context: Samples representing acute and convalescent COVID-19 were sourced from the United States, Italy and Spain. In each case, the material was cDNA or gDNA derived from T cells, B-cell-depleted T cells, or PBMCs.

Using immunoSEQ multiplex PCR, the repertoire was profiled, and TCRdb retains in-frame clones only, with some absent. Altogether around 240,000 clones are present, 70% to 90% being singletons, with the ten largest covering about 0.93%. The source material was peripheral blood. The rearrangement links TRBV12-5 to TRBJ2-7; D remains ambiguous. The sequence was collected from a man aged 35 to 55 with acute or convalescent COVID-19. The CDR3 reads CASGPGSSSRLPYEQYF. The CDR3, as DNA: TGTGCTAGTGGCCCCGGGTCGAGTTCCCGATTGCCCTACGAGCAGTACTTC. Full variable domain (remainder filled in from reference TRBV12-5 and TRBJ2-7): DARVTQTPRHKVTEMGQEVTMRCQPILGHNTVFWYRQTMMQGLELLAYFRNRAPLDDSGMPKDRFSAEMPDATLATLKIQPSEPRDSAVYFCASGPGSSSRLPYEQYFGPGTRLTVT.